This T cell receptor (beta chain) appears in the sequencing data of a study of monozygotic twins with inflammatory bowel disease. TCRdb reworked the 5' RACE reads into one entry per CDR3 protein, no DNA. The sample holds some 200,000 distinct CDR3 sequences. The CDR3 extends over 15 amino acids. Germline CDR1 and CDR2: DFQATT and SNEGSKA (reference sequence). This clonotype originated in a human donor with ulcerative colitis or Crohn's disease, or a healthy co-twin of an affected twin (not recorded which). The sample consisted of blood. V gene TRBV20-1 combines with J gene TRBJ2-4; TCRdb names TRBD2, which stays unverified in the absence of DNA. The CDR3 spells CSARRAGGNINIQYF.